This TCR beta chain was identified during a study of blood T cell repertoires in COVID-19. This table comes from immunoSEQ multiplex PCR, and its TCRdb copy is limited to in-frame clones, with some not included. Among 55,000 to 80,000 clones, 82% were seen once, and the ten largest hold about 12%. Trimming at V came to 5 bases and at J to 3 bases, leaving 6 bases not matched to a gene. Germline CDR1 is SEHNR and CDR2 is FQNEAQ (reference sequence). The CDR3 spans 15 residues. The source is a human donor in a cohort sampled during active COVID-19. The chain couples TRBV7-9 to TRBJ2-2, with 7 bases fitting TRBD1. Specimen: peripheral blood. The CDR3 here is CASSAGTAYTGELFF. For the CDR3, the DNA is TGTGCCAGCAGCGCCGGGACAGCATACACCGGGGAGCTGTTTTTT.